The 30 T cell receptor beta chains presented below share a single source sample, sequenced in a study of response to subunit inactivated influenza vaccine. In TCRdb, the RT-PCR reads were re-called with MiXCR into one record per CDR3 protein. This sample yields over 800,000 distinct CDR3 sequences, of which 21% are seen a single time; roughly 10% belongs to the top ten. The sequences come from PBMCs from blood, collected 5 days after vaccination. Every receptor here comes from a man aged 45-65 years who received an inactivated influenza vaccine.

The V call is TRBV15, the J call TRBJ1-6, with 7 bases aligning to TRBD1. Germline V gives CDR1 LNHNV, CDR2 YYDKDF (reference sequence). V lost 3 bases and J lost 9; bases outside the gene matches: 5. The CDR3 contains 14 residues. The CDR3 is CATSRTGFRSPLHF. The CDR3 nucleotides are TGTGCCACCAGCAGGACAGGGTTTCGTTCACCCCTCCACTTT.

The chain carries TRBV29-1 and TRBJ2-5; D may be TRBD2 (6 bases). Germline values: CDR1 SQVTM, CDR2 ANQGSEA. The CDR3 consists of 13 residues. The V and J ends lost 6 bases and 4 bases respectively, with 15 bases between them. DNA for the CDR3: TGCAGCGTAGGAGCGCGGGGTTTAGAGACCCAGTACTTC. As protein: CSVGARGLETQYF.

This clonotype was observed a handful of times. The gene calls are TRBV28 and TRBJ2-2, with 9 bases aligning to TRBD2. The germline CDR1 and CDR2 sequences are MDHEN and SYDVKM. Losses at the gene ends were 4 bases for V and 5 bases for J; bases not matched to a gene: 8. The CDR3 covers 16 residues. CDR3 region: CASSSQREAGTGELFF. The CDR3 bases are TGTGCCAGCAGTTCTCAGCGGGAGGCCGGAACCGGGGAGCTGTTTTTT.

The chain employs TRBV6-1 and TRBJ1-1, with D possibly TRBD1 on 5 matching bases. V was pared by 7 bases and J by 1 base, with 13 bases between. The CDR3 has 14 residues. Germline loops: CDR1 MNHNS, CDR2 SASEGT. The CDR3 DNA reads TGTGCCAGCAACCGACAGCGATCGAACACTGAAGCTTTCTTT. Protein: CASNRQRSNTEAFF.

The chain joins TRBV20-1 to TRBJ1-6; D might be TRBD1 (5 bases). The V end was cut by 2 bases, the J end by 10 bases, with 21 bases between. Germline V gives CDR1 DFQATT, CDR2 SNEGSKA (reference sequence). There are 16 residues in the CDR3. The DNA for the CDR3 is TGCAGTGCTAGAAACCCTCTGGGAGGGGATTACTCACCCCTCCACTTT. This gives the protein CSARNPLGGDYSPLHF.

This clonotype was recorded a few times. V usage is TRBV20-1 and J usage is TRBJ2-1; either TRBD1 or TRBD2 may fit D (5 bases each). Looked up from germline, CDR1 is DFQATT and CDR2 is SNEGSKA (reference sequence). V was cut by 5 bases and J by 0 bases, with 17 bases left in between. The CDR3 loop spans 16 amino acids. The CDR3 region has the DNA TGCAGTGCTTTAAACCGGGACGGCCACTCCTACAATGAGCAGTTCTTC. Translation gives CSALNRDGHSYNEQFF.

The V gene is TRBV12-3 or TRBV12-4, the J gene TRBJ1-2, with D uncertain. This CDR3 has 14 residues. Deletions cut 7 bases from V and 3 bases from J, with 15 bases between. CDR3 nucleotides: TGTGCCAGCACCTTGGGCCCAGAATACTATGGCTACACCTTC. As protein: CASTLGPEYYGYTF.

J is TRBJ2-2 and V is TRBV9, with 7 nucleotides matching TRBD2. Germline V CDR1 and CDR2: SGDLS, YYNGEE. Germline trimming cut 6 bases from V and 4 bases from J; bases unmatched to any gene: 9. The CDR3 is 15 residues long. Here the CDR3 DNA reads TGTGCCAGCAACGTTGGGCGGGAGACCACCGGGGAGCTGTTTTTT. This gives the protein CASNVGRETTGELFF.

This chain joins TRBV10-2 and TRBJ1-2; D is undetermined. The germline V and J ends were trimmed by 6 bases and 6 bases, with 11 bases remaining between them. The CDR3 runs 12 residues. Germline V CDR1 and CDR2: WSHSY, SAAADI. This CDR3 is CASSPLENGYTF. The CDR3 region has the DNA TGCGCCAGCAGCCCCCTCGAGAATGGCTACACCTTC.

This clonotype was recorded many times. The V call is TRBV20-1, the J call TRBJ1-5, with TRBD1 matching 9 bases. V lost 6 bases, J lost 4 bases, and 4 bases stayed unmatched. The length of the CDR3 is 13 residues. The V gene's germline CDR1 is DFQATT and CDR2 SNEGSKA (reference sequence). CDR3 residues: CSAKGQGNQPQHF. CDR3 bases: TGCAGTGCAAAGGGACAGGGAAATCAGCCCCAGCATTTT.

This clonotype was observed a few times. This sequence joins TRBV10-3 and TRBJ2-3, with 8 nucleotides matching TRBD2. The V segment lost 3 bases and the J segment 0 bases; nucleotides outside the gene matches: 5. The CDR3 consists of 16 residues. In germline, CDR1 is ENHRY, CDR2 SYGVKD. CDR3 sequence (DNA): TGTGCCATCAGTGACGGTGCTAGCGGGAGCACAGATACGCAGTATTTT. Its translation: CAISDGASGSTDTQYF.

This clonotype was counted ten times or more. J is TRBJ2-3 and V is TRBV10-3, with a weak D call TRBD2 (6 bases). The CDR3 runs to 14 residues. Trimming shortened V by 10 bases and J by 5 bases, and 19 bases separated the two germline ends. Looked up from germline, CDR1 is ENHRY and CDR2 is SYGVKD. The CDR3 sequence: CATHSGLSGDTQYF. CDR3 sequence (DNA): TGTGCCACCCACTCCGGACTATCGGGAGATACGCAGTATTTT.

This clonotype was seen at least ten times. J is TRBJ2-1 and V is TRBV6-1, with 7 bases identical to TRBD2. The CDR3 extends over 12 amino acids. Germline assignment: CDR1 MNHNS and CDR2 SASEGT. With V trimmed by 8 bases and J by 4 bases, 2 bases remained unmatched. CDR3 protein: CASGGGYNEQFF. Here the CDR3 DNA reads TGTGCCAGCGGGGGGGGTTACAATGAGCAGTTCTTC.

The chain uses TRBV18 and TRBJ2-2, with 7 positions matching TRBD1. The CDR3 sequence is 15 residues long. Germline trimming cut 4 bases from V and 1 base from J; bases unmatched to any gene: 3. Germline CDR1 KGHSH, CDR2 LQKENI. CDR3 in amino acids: CASSRRQGNTGELFF. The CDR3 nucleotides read TGTGCCAGCTCACGTCGACAGGGGAACACCGGGGAGCTGTTTTTT. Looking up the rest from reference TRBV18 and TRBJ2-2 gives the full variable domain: NAGVMQNPRHLVRRRGQEARLRCSPMKGHSHVYWYRQLPEEGLKFMVYLQKENIIDESGMPKERFSAEFPKEGPSILRIQQVVRGDSAAYFCASSRRQGNTGELFFGEGSRLTVL.

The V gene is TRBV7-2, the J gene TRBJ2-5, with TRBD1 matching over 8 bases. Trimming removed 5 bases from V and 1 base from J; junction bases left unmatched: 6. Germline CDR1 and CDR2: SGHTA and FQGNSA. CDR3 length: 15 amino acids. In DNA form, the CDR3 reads TGTGCCAGCAGCCCCTACAGGGGGTTCCAAGAGACCCAGTACTTC. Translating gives CASSPYRGFQETQYF.

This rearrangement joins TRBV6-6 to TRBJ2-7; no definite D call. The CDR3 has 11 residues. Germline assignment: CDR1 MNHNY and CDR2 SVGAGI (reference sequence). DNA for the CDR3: TGTGCAGTAGCCGATCACTACGAGCAGTACTTC. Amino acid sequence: CAVADHYEQYF.

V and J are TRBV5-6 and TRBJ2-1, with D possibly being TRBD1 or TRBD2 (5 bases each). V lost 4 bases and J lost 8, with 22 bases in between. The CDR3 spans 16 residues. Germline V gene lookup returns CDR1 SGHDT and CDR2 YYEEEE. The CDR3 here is CASSEPGRPDGDEQFF. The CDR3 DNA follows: TGTGCCAGCAGCGAACCGGGACGCCCGGATGGCGATGAGCAGTTCTTC. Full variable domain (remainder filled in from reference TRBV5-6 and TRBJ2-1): DAGVTQSPTHLIKTRGQQVTLRCSPKSGHDTVSWYQQALGQGPQFIFQYYEEEERQRGNFPDRFSGHQFPNYSSELNVNALLLGDSALYLCASSEPGRPDGDEQFFGPGTRLTVL.

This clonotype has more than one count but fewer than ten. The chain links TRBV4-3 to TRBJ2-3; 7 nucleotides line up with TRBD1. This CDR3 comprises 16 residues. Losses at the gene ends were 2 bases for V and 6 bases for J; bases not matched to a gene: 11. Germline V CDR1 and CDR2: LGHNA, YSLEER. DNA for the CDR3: TGCGCCAGCAGCCAACAGAACAGGGGCCCGGGGGATACGCAGTATTTT. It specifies CASSQQNRGPGDTQYF.

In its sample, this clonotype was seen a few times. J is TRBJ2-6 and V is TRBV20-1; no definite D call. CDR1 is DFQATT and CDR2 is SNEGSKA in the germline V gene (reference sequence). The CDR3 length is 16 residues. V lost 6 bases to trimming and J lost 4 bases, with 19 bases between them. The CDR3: CSASEAGLRGANVLTF. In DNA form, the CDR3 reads TGCAGTGCGTCTGAGGCTGGGTTAAGAGGGGCCAACGTCCTGACTTTC.

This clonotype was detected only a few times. CDR3 nucleotide sequence: TGTGCCAGCAGCTTGGCCGCGTGGTCCGGGGCTTACGAGCAGTACTTC. Protein: CASSLAAWSGAYEQYF. The J gene is TRBJ2-7, the V gene TRBV5-5; D tentatively reads TRBD1 or TRBD2 (5 bases each). The length of the CDR3 is 16 residues. Germline values: CDR1 SGHKS, CDR2 YYEKEE (reference sequence). V lost 0 bases, J lost 4 bases, and 17 bases lay in between.

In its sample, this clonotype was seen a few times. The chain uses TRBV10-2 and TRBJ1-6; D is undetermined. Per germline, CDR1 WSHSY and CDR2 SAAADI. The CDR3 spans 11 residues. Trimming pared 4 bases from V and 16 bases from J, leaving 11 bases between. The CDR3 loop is CASSVGGVLHF. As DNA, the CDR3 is TGCGCCAGCAGTGTGGGCGGGGTACTCCACTTT.

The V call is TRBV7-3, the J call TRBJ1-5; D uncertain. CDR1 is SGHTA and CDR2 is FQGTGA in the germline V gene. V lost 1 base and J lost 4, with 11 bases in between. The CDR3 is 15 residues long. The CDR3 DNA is TGTGCCAGCAGCTTAATTGGCGTAGAAAATCAGCCCCAGCATTTT. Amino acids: CASSLIGVENQPQHF.

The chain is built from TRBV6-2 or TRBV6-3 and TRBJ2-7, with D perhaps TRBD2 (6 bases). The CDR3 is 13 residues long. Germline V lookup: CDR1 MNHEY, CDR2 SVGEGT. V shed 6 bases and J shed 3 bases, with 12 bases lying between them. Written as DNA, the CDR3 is TGTGCCAGCAGCCGGGGGTGGGACTACGAGCAGTACTTC. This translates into CASSRGWDYEQYF.

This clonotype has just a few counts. The CDR3 nucleotides read TGTGCCAGCAGTATCAGGGGAGGGGTAGCCAAAAACATTCAGTACTTC. Translated: CASSIRGGVAKNIQYF. This chain connects TRBV12-3 or TRBV12-4 to TRBJ2-4; possible D gene TRBD2, 7 bases. The CDR3 sequence is 16 residues long. Trimming shortened V by 5 bases and J by 0 bases, and 14 bases separated the two germline ends.

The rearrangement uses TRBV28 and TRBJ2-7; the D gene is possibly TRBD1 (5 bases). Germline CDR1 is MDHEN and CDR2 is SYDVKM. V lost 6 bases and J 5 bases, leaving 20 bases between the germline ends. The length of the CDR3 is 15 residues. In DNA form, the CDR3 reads TGTGCCAGCAGCCCACCTTGGCCAGGGTCCCACGAGCAGTACTTC. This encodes CASSPPWPGSHEQYF.

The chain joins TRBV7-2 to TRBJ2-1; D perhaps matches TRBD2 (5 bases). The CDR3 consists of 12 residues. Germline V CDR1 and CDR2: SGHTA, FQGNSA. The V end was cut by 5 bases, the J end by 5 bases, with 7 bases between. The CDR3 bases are TGTGCCAGCAGCGAGACTAACAATGAGCAGTTCTTC. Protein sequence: CASSETNNEQFF.

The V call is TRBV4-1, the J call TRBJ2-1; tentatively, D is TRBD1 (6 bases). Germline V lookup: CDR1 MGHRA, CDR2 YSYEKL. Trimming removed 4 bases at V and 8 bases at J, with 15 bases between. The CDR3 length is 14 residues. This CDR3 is CASSPRDTSHEQFF. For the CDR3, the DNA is TGCGCCAGCAGCCCCCGGGACACCTCACATGAGCAGTTCTTC.

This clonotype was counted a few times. The CDR3 sequence: CASREVWGGNNEQFF. CDR3 nucleotide sequence: TGTGCCAGCAGGGAGGTTTGGGGGGGCAACAATGAGCAGTTCTTC. This rearrangement joins TRBV6-1 to TRBJ2-1; D possibly corresponds to TRBD2 (7 bases). Trimming took 6 bases from V and 5 from J, leaving 17 bases between them. Germline assignment: CDR1 MNHNS and CDR2 SASEGT. The CDR3 is 15 residues long.

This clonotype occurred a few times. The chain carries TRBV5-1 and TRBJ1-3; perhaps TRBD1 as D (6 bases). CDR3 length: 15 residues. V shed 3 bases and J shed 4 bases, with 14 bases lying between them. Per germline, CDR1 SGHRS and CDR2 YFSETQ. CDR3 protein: CASSSSGATGNTIYF. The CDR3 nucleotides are TGCGCCAGCAGCTCGTCAGGGGCGACGGGAAACACCATATATTTT.

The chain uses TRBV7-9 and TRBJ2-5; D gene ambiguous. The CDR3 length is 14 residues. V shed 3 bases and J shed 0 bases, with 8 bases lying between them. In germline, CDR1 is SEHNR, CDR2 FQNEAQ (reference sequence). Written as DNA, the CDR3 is TGTGCCAGCAGCTTCCGTCAGTACCAAGAGACCCAGTACTTC. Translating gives CASSFRQYQETQYF.